This T cell receptor beta chain was captured in a study of cytomegalovirus exposure and HLA in healthy donors. For the study at large: From donors who were HLA-typed, an early data release held 80 million to 85 million unique TCRs. Points from the study as a whole: There were several of the most significant clusters that appeared linked to common viral pathogens in a later analysis. The listing of roughly 160 TCR beta chains classed them as cytomegalovirus-associated.

Researchers ran the PCR with 60 Vbeta and 13 Jbeta primers. The repertoire was sequenced with immunoSEQ multiplex PCR; TCRdb's copy has only in-frame clones and lacks some. The profile shows roughly 200,000 clones, under 9.5% of them singletons. Between the trimmed V and J ends, which lost 4 bases and 4 bases, there was a span of 11 bases. Germline-derived CDR1 and CDR2 are SNHLY and FYNNEI. This CDR3 spans 14 amino acids. Note on this clone: What it binds is unknown.

Sequencing was done on a sample of PBMCs. The source is a woman in her 30s in good health and CMV-seropositive. The chain links TRBV2 to TRBJ1-3, with D unclear. In nucleotides, the CDR3 is TGTGCCAGCAGTGGTTCGACTCTCGGAAACACCATATATTTT. Protein sequence: CASSGSTLGNTIYF.